This TCR beta chain emerged from a study of early T cells in non-severe SARS-CoV-2 infection. The wider study: RNA in bulk from unsorted whole blood was sequenced, and chains were unpaired. Study-wide results and caveats: Lookups in VDJdb leaned toward anti-spike CD8 responses and missed private and CD4 specificities.

The CDR3 extends over 13 amino acids. V was shortened by 8 bases and J by 4 bases, with 9 bases between the two germline ends. The V gene's germline CDR1 is SNHLY and CDR2 FYNNEI. At least ten counts were recorded for this clonotype. Antigen specificity is unknown. Individual cDNA molecules carried attached unique molecular identifiers. TCRdb re-analysed the 5' RACE reads in MiXCR, keeping a single row per CDR3 protein. This table holds about 46,000 distinct CDR3 sequences, 5.4% found once. The specimen was whole blood, collected at baseline. The TCR originated in an adult who was a healthcare worker with PCR-confirmed SARS-CoV-2 infection or an uninfected control (not recorded which). The chain links TRBV2 to TRBJ2-6; no firm D call. The CDR3 sequence is CASHLRGANVLTF. DNA of the CDR3: TGTGCCAGCCATCTCCGGGGGGCCAACGTCCTGACTTTC.